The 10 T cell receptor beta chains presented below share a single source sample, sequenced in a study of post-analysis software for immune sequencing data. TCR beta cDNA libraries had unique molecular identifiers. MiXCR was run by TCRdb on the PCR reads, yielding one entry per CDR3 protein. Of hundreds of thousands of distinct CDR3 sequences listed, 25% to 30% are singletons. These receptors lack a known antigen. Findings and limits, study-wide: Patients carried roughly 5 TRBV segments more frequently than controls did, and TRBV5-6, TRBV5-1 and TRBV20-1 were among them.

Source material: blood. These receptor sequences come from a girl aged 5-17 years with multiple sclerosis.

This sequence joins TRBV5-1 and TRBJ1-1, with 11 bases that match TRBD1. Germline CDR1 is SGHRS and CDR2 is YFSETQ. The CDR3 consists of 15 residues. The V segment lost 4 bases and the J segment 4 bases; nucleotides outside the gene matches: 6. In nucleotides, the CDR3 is TGCGCCAGCAGCCTAGGGACAGGGGGTATCACTGAAGCTTTCTTT. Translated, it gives CASSLGTGGITEAFF.

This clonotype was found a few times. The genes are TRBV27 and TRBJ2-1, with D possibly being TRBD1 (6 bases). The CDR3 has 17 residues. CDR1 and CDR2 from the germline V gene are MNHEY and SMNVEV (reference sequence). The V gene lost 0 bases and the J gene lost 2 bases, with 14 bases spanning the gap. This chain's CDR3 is CASSLSLDRIAYNEQFF. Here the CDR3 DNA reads TGTGCCAGCAGTTTATCCCTAGACAGGATTGCCTACAATGAGCAGTTCTTC.

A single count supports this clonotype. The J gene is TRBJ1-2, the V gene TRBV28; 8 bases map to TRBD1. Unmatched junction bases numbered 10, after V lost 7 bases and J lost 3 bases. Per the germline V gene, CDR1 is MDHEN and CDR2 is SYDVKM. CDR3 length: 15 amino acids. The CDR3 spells CASTRIQGADYGYTF. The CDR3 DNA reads TGTGCCAGCACTCGAATCCAGGGGGCGGACTATGGCTACACCTTC.

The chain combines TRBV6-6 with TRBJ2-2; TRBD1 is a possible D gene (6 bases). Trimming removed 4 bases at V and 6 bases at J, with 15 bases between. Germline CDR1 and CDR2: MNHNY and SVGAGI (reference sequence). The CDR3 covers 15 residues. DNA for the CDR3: TGTGCCAGCAGTTCGAGGAACAGGGATCCCGGGGAGCTGTTTTTT. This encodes CASSSRNRDPGELFF.

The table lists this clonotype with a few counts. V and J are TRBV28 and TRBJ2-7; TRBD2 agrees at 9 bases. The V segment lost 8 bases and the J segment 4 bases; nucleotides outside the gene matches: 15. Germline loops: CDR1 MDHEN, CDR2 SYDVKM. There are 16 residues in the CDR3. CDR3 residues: CASVAPWASGTYEQYF. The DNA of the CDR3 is TGTGCCAGCGTTGCACCCTGGGCTAGCGGGACTTACGAGCAGTACTTC.

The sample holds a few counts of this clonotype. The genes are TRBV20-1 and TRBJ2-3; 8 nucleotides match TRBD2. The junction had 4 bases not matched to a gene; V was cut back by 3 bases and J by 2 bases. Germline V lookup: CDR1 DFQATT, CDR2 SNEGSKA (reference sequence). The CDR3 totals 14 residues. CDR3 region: CSARRREDTDTQYF. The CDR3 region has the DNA TGCAGTGCTAGGAGGCGGGAGGACACAGATACGCAGTATTTT.

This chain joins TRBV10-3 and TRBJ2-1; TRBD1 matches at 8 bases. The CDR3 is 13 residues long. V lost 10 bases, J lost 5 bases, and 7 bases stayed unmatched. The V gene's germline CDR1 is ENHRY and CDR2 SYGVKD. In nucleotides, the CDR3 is TGTGCCACGTGGACAGGGAGACACAATGAGCAGTTCTTC. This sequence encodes CATWTGRHNEQFF.

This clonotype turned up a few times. DNA for the CDR3: TGTGCCAGCAGCCCCGGGGGTCGAGGTCACCGCGGCTACACCTTC. As protein: CASSPGGRGHRGYTF. V usage is TRBV5-4 and J usage is TRBJ1-2; a possible D gene is TRBD1 (5 bases). The germline gives CDR1 SGHNT, CDR2 YYREEE (reference sequence). This CDR3 region has 15 residues. The V end lost 4 bases, the J end lost 8 bases, and 21 bases lay between the germline ends. Filled out from reference TRBV5-4 and TRBJ1-2, the complete variable domain reads ETGVTQSPTHLIKTRGQQVTLRCSSQSGHNTVSWYQQALGQGPQFIFQYYREEENGRGNFPPRFSGLQFPNYSSELNVNALELDDSALYLCASSPGGRGHRGYTFGSGTRLTVV.

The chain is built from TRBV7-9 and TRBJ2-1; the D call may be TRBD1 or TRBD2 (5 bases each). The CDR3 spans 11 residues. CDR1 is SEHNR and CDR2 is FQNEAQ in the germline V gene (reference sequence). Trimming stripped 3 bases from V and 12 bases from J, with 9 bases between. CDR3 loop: CASSFGGGQFF. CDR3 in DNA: TGTGCCAGCAGCTTTGGTGGGGGGCAGTTCTTC.

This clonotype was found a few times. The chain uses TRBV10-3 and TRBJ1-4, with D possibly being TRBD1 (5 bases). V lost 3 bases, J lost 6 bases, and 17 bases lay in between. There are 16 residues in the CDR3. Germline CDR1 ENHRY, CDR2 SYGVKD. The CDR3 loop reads CAISDPTQGVHEKLFF. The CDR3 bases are TGTGCCATCAGTGACCCTACCCAGGGAGTTCATGAAAAACTGTTTTTT.